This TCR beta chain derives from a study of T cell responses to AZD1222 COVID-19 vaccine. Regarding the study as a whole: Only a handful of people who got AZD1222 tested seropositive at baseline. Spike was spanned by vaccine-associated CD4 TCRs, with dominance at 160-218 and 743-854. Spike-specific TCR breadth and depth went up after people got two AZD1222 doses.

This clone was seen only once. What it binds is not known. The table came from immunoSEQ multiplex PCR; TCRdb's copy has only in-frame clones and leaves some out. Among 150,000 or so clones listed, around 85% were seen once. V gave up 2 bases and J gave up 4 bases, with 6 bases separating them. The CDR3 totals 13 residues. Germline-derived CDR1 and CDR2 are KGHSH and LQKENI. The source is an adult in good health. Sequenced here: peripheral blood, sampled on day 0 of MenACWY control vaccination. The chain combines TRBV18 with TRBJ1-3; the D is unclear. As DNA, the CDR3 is TGTGCCAGCTCACCAACCGGAGGAAACACCATATATTTT. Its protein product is CASSPTGGNTIYF. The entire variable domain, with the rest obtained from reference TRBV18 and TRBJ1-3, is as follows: NAGVMQNPRHLVRRRGQEARLRCSPMKGHSHVYWYRQLPEEGLKFMVYLQKENIIDESGMPKERFSAEFPKEGPSILRIQQVVRGDSAAYFCASSPTGGNTIYFGEGSWLTVV.